This TCR beta chain came from a study of blood T cell repertoires in COVID-19. For the study at large: Material from acute and convalescent COVID-19 was sourced from the United States, Italy and Spain. In each case, the material was cDNA or gDNA derived from T cells, B-cell-depleted T cells, or PBMCs.

CDR1 and CDR2 (germline): LNHDA, SQIVND (reference sequence). The CDR3 has 14 residues. Concerning this clone itself: The junction departs from the called germline gene at one end, perhaps through a read error. This sample includes further DNA sequences coding for the same CDR3.

Profiling relied on immunoSEQ multiplex PCR, and the TCRdb table lists in-frame clones only, not all of them. The sample has about 82,000 clones, roughly 90% seen once. The source of this sequence is a woman aged 45-60 years with acute COVID-19. The chain employs TRBV19 and TRBJ1-4; a possible D gene is TRBD1 (5 bases). The sequenced sample was PBMCs or T cells enriched from blood (not recorded which). This CDR3 reads CASSPSRDWEKLFF. The CDR3 DNA reads as TGTGCCAGTAGTCCGTCCCGGGACTGGGAAAAATTGTTTTTT.